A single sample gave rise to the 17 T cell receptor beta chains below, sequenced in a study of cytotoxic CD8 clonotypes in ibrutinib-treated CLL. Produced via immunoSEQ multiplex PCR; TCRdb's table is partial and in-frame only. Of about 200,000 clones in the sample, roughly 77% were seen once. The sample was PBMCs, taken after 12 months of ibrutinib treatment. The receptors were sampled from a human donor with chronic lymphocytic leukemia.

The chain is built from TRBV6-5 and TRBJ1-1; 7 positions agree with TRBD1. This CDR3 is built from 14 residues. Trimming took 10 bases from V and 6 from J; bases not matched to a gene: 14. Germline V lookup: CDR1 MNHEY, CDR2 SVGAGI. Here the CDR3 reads CAIKPGRGTAEAFF. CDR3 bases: TGTGCCATAAAACCGGGCAGGGGGACGGCTGAAGCTTTCTTT.

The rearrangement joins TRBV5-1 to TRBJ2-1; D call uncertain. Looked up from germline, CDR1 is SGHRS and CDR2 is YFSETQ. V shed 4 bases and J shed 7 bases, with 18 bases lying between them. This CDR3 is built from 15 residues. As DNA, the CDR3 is TGCGCCAGCAGCAACGCGGCCCCCAGTTTTAATGAGCAGTTCTTC. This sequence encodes CASSNAAPSFNEQFF.

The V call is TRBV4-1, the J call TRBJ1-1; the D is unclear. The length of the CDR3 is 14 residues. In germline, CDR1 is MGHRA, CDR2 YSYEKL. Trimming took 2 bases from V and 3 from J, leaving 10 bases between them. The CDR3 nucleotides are TGCGCCAGCAGCCAATTGCCGTGGGACACTGAAGCTTTCTTT. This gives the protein CASSQLPWDTEAFF.

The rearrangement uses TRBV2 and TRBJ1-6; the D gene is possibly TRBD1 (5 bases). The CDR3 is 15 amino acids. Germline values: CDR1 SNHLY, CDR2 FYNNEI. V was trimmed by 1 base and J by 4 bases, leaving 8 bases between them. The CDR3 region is CASSEVGEYNSPLHF. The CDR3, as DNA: TGTGCCAGCAGTGAAGTAGGGGAATATAATTCACCCCTCCACTTT.

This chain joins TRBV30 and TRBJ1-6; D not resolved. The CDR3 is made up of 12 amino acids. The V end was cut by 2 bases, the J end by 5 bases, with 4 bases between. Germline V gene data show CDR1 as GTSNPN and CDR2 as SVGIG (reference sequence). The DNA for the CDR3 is TGTGCCTGGAGTCTTAATAATTCACCCCTCCACTTT. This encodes CAWSLNNSPLHF.

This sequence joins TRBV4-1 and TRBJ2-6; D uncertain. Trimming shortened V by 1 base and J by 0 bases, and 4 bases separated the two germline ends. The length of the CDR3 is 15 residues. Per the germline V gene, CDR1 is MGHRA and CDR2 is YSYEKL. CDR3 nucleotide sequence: TGCGCCAGCAGCCAAGTCCTCTCTGGGGCCAACGTCCTGACTTTC. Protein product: CASSQVLSGANVLTF.

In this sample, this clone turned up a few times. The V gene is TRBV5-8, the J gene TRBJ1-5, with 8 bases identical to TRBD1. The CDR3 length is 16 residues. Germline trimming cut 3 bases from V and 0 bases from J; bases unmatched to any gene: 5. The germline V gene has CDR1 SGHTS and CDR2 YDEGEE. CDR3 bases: TGTGCCAGCAGCTCGGGGGACAGGAATAGCAATCAGCCCCAGCATTTT. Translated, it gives CASSSGDRNSNQPQHF.

The CDR3 is CASSLDGQETQYF. In DNA, the CDR3 is TGTGCCAGCAGCTTAGACGGCCAAGAGACCCAGTACTTC. The rearrangement joins TRBV7-2 to TRBJ2-5; no firm D call. This CDR3 has 13 amino acids. V shed 1 base and J shed 1 base, with 4 bases lying between them. Per germline, CDR1 SGHTA and CDR2 FQGNSA.

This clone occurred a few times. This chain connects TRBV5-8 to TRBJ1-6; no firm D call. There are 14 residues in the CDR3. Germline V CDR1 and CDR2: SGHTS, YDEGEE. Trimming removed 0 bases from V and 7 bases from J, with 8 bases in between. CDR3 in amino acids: CASSLANGNSPLHF. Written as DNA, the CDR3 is TGTGCCAGCAGCTTGGCAAATGGGAATTCACCCCTCCACTTT.

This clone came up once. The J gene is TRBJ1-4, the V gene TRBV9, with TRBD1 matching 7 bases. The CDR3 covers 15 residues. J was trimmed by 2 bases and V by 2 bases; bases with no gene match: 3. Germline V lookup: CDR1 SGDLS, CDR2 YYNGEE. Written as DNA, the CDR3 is TGTGCCAGCAGCGTGGGGACAGTTACTAATGAAAAACTGTTTTTT. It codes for CASSVGTVTNEKLFF. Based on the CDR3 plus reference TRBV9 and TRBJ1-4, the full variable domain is DSGVTQTPKHLITATGQRVTLRCSPRSGDLSVYWYQQSLDQGLQFLIQYYNGEERAKGNILERFSAQQFPDLHSELNLSSLELGDSALYFCASSVGTVTNEKLFFGSGTQLSVL.

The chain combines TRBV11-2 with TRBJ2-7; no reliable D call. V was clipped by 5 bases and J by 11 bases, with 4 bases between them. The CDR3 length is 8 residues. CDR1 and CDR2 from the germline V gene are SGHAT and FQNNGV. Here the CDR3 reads CASSPEYF. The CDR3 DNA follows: TGTGCCAGCAGCCCAGAGTACTTC.

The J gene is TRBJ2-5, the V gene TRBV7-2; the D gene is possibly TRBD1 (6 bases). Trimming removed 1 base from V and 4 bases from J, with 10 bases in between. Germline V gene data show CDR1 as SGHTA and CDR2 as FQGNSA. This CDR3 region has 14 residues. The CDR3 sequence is CASSLERGRETQYF. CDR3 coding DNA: TGTGCCAGCAGCTTAGAGAGGGGGAGAGAGACCCAGTACTTC. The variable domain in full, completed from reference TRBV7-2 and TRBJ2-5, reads GAGVSQSPSNKVTEKGKDVELRCDPISGHTALYWYRQSLGQGLEFLIYFQGNSAPDKSGLPSDRFSAERTGGSVSTLTIQRTQQEDSAVYLCASSLERGRETQYFGPGTRLLVL.

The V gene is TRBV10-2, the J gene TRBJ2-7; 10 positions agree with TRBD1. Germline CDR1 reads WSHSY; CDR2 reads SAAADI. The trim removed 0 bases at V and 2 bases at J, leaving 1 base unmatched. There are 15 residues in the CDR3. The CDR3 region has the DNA TGCGCCAGCAGTGAGTCAGGGACAGGGGCCTACGAGCAGTACTTC. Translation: CASSESGTGAYEQYF.

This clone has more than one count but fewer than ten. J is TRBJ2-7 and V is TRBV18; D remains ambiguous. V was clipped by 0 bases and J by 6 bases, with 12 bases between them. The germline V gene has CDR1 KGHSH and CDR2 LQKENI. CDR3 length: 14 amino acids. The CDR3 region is CASSPPITRREQYF. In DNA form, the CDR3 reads TGTGCCAGCTCACCACCGATTACAAGGCGCGAGCAGTACTTC.

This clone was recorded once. Here the CDR3 DNA reads TGTGCCAGCACCCTGGGCGGACAGGGGGCAGGCTATGGCTACACCTTC. Translated, it gives CASTLGGQGAGYGYTF. The chain has TRBV28 and TRBJ1-2, with 11 nucleotides matching TRBD1. The V gene end was trimmed by 7 bases and the J gene end by 4 bases; junction bases not matched to a gene: 11. Germline-derived CDR1 and CDR2 are MDHEN and SYDVKM. This CDR3 spans 16 amino acids.

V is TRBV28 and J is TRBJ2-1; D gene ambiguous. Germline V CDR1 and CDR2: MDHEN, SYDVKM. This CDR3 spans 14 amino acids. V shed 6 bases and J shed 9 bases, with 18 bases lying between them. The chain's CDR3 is CASRPAETFREQFF. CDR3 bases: TGTGCCAGCAGGCCGGCGGAAACATTTCGTGAGCAGTTCTTC.

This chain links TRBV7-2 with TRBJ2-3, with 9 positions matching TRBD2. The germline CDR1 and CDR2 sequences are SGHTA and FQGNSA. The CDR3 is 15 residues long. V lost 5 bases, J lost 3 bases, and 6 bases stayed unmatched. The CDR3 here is CASSKASGTTDTQYF. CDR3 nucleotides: TGTGCCAGCAGCAAGGCTAGCGGGACGACAGATACGCAGTATTTT.